This T cell receptor beta chain was observed in a study of blood T cell repertoires in COVID-19 (dated by TCRdb to 2019 to 2021). Concerning the study at large: Samples covering the acute and convalescent phases of COVID-19 were provided by collaborators in the United States, Italy and Spain. Deeply sampled blood TCRbeta repertoires from subjects exposed to, actively infected with, or recovered from COVID-19 were included in the dataset. The prospective study material was composed of cDNA or gDNA derived from T cells, B-cell-depleted T cells, or PBMCs. The samples were drawn from the first 160 participants of the ongoing ImmuneRACE study and from 1,254 subjects provided by 6 global collaborators. Where available, HLA class I and class II types were taken from metadata supplied by the sample provider and were not determined by assay-based typing. The repertoires were released in a freely available public database meant as a resource for research on the immune response to SARS-CoV-2. A de-identified subject ID, COVID-19 status, age in years and sex were almost always included in the sample metadata.

Notes on this clone: It lacks a known antigen. No base qualities exist here, and no much larger clone lies one base off it.

TCRbeta CDR3 regions were amplified from genomic DNA using the immunoSEQ Assay, a bias-controlled multiplex PCR. The study's processing was this. The number of nucleated cells in each sample was estimated by amplification of reference gene primers within the assay. Sequence reads were collapsed and filtered to measure the absolute abundance of every unique TCRbeta CDR3 rearrangement. Productive Simpson clonality was computed per sample as the square root of Simpson's diversity index over productive rearrangements. The table comes from immuneACCESS by way of TCRdb, which keeps in-frame sequences with V and J called. Part of the clones is missing from these tables; in studies checked, under half for an unresolved V gene and the rest for unknown reasons. V and J calls plus clone size are reproduced from that table; the DNA served to infer D and trimming. The sample table holds about 240,000 clones, of which 82% were seen once. Together, the top ten hold less than 4% of the sample.

The CDR3, cysteine through phenylalanine, is 14 amino acids long. Just CDR3 DNA is preserved here, 42 bases in frame from base 1. Based on the germline V gene (reference sequence), the CDR1 and CDR2 sequences are GTSNPN and SVGIG. V and J lose 0 bases and 2 bases, and a span of 11 bases separates them. The collaborating institutions used their own protocols to collect whole blood in K2EDTA tubes. For TCRbeta analysis, collaborator samples were shipped as frozen whole blood, as isolated PBMCs, or as DNA extracted from either sample type. What the study reported, not specific to this receptor: The amount of clinical and demographic metadata varied by source and participant and was provided uncurated.

The TCR sequence derives from a woman aged 18-30 years with acute or convalescent COVID-19. This chain is built from TRBV30 and TRBJ2-7; possibly the D gene is TRBD1, per 5 matching bases. Sequenced material: peripheral blood. The nucleotide sequence is given as TGTGCCTGGAGTGTTTTGGGGCCGACCTACGAGCAGTACTTC. This translates into CAWSVLGPTYEQYF.